This T cell receptor beta chain was identified in a study of blood T cell repertoires in COVID-19. Turning to the study itself: PBMCs, B-cell-depleted T cells, or T cells were the source of the cDNA or gDNA that made up the material.

This CDR3 comprises 14 residues. Germline V gene sequence: CDR1 SGHVS, CDR2 FNYEAQ. V was pared by 8 bases and J by 4 bases, with 17 bases between. In the source study's methods: Estimation of nucleated cell counts was performed using reference gene primer amplification. The table came from immunoSEQ multiplex PCR; TCRdb's copy has only in-frame clones and leaves some out. V, J and clone size are those of that table, while D and trimming were read from the DNA. The data show roughly 220,000 clones, with about 80% seen just once and 15% held by the top ten. Enrollees, roughly 18 to 89 years old, lived in about two dozen US areas. Clinical history reported by participants formed the basis on which cohorts were assigned.

This receptor was identified in a man in his forties or fifties who had recovered from COVID-19. Sequencing was performed on PBMCs or T cells enriched from blood (not recorded which). This chain joins TRBV7-6 and TRBJ2-5, with no clear D. The CDR3 DNA reads TGTGCCAGCGCTATTAGAGGATCGGGAGAGACCCAGTACTTC. Translation: CASAIRGSGETQYF.